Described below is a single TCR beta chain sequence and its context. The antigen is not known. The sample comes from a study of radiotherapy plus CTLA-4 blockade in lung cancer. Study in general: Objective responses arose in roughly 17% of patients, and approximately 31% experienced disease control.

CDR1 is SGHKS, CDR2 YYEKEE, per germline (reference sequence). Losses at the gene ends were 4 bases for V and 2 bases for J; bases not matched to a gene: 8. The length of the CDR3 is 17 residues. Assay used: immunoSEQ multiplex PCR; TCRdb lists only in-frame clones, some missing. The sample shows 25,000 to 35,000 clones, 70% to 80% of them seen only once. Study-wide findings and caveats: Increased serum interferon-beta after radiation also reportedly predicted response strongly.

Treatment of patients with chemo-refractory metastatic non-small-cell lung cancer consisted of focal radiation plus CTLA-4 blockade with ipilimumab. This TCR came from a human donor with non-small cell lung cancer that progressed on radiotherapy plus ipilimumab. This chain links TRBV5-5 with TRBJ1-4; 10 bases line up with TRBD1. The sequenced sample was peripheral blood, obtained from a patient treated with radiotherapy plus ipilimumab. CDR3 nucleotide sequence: TGTGCCAGCAGCGGGGGACAGGGGAGAGAGACTAATGAAAAACTGTTTTTT. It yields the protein CASSGGQGRETNEKLFF.